One and the same sample provided the 8 T cell receptor beta chains below, sequenced in a study of blood T cells in healthy people across ages. Primers used in a second PCR of roughly 7 to 12 cycles were a sample-barcoded 5' primer and a J-beta primer mix. TCRdb called the 5' RACE reads again in MiXCR, with one record for every CDR3 protein. This sample has about 2 million distinct CDR3 sequences, with less than 50% found just once. The sequencing input was blood. These receptors originate from a middle-aged woman in good health.

This chain links TRBV9 with TRBJ2-1; 8 nucleotides match TRBD2. CDR3 length: 16 residues. V gave up 5 bases and J gave up 8 bases; unmatched junction bases: 15. In germline, CDR1 is SGDLS, CDR2 YYNGEE. DNA of the CDR3: TGTGCCAGCAGGCGACATGGTAGCGGGGAATACGATGAGCAGTTCTTC. This codes for CASRRHGSGEYDEQFF.

The J gene is TRBJ2-7, the V gene TRBV4-1, with no clear D. This CDR3 has 14 residues. Trimming took 2 bases from V and 9 from J, leaving 17 bases between them. Germline values: CDR1 MGHRA, CDR2 YSYEKL. CDR3 in amino acids: CASSQRNTIDGQYF. CDR3 coding DNA: TGCGCCAGCAGCCAAAGAAACACGATCGACGGGCAGTACTTC.

With regard to this clonotype: Germline is not matched at one junction end, which may reflect a read error. V is TRBV12-3 or TRBV12-4 and J is TRBJ2-3; 8 bases match TRBD2. The CDR3 covers 16 residues. This CDR3 is CASRPPRGGSTDTEYF. CDR3 in DNA: TGTGCCAGCAGGCCTCCACGGGGGGGTAGCACAGATACGGAGTATTTT.

This clonotype was observed a handful of times. The chain's CDR3 is CSDQSKGGYTF. The CDR3 DNA follows: TGCAGCGATCAATCGAAGGGTGGCTACACCTTC. This chain connects TRBV29-1 to TRBJ1-2; D gene unclear. This CDR3 is built from 11 residues. V lost 7 bases and J 7 bases, leaving 13 bases between the germline ends. Germline assignment: CDR1 SQVTM and CDR2 ANQGSEA. Full variable domain (remainder filled in from reference TRBV29-1 and TRBJ1-2): SAVISQKPSRDICQRGTSLTIQCQVDSQVTMMFWYRQQPGQSLTLIATANQGSEATYESGFVIDKFPISRPNLTFSTLTVSNMSPEDSSIYLCSDQSKGGYTFGSGTRLTVV.

This clonotype was counted only a few times. The chain employs TRBV4-3 and TRBJ2-1, with 8 bases aligning to TRBD1. Germline loops: CDR1 LGHNA, CDR2 YSLEER. J lost 9 bases, V lost 1 base, and 8 bases had no gene match. The CDR3 runs to 15 residues. CDR3 sequence reads: CASSQAIPDRAEQFF. CDR3 coding DNA: TGCGCCAGCAGCCAAGCGATACCGGACAGGGCTGAGCAGTTCTTC.

In regard to this clonotype: One end of the junction does not line up with germline, which may come from a read error. The V call is TRBV6-2 or TRBV6-3, the J call TRBJ2-3; 7 nucleotides agree with TRBD2. This CDR3 spans 19 amino acids. Germline CDR1 and CDR2: MNHEY and SVGEGT. The CDR3 is CASSSPSFRGDHSTDAQYF. The CDR3 coding sequence is TGTGCCAGCAGTTCCCCATCGTTTCGGGGGGACCATAGCACAGATGCGCAGTATTTT.

This rearrangement joins TRBV4-1 to TRBJ2-1; D might be TRBD1 (6 bases). The CDR3 runs to 13 residues. Germline V gives CDR1 MGHRA, CDR2 YSYEKL. V was pared by 4 bases and J by 10 bases, with 14 bases between. CDR3 loop: CASSLNTGTEQFF. CDR3 DNA: TGCGCCAGCAGCCTGAATACAGGGACGGAGCAGTTCTTC.

This clonotype occurred a few times. The V and J genes are TRBV4-2 and TRBJ2-5; no clear D gene. Trimming pared 0 bases from V and 1 base from J, leaving 9 bases between. CDR3 length: 15 residues. The V gene's germline CDR1 is LGHNA and CDR2 YNFKEQ. The CDR3 nucleotides are TGTGCCAGCAGCCAAGATACCACTACCCAAGAGACCCAGTACTTC. Protein product: CASSQDTTTQETQYF.